Listed below are T cell receptor beta chains from one sample, sequenced in a study of blood T cell repertoires in COVID-19. Assay: immunoSEQ multiplex PCR; the TCRdb copy retains only in-frame clones and omits some. The repertoire holds under 250,000 clones, under 90% seen once, with 8% to 9% in the top ten. Sequenced material: PBMCs or T cells enriched from blood (not recorded which). The receptors stem from a woman between 45 and 65 years old with acute COVID-19. Each CDR3 is given with its conserved first and last residue. The order of the fields is V gene, D gene, J gene, clone size, CDR3 DNA, CDR3 protein. D genes are given only for firm matches. Clone size is stated in some rows and not others, as once, few, many or a class when expanded.

v_gene: TRBV19; d_gene: TRBD1; j_gene: TRBJ1-1; abundance: -; CDR3nt: TGTGCCAGTAGTACGGACAGGGGTAAGACTGAAGCTTTCTTT; CDR3aa: CASSTDRGKTEAFF
v_gene: TRBV11-1; d_gene: -; j_gene: TRBJ2-4; abundance: -; CDR3nt: TGTGCCAGCAGCGCGGGACTTTCATGGAACATTCAGTACTTC; CDR3aa: CASSAGLSWNIQYF
v_gene: TRBV7-2; d_gene: -; j_gene: TRBJ2-1; abundance: -; CDR3nt: TGTGCCAGCAGCTTAGGTCCTCTAGCGACAAATGAGCAGTTCTTC; CDR3aa: CASSLGPLATNEQFF
v_gene: TRBV6-6; d_gene: -; j_gene: TRBJ1-5; abundance: few; CDR3nt: TGTGCCAGCACAGTTGGTGATCAGCCCCAGCATTTT; CDR3aa: CASTVGDQPQHF
v_gene: TRBV25-1; d_gene: -; j_gene: TRBJ2-7; abundance: -; CDR3nt: TGTGCCAGCAAAGCGGTAAACTCCTACGAGCAGTACTTC; CDR3aa: CASKAVNSYEQYF
v_gene: TRBV20-1; d_gene: TRBD1; j_gene: TRBJ2-1; abundance: -; CDR3nt: TGCAGTGCTAGTAGGGGACAGGTAAACAATGAGCAGTTCTTC; CDR3aa: CSASRGQVNNEQFF
v_gene: TRBV15; d_gene: TRBD1; j_gene: TRBJ1-6; abundance: -; CDR3nt: TGTGCCACCAGCAGAGACAGGGGGCCTTCACCCCTCCACTTT; CDR3aa: CATSRDRGPSPLHF
v_gene: TRBV4-3; d_gene: -; j_gene: TRBJ2-5; abundance: -; CDR3nt: TGCGCCAGCAGCCAAGACAGGGGGGTAGTCCAAGAGACCCAGTACTTC; CDR3aa: CASSQDRGVVQETQYF
v_gene: TRBV6-2/TRBV6-3; d_gene: -; j_gene: TRBJ2-3; abundance: -; CDR3nt: TGTGCCAGCAGTTACGGGGGGGGGCCAGATACGCAGTATTTT; CDR3aa: CASSYGGGPDTQYF
v_gene: TRBV2; d_gene: TRBD1; j_gene: TRBJ2-1; abundance: -; CDR3nt: TGTGCCAGCAGCCGAGTAGGGACAGAGAACTACAATGAGCAGTTCTTC; CDR3aa: CASSRVGTENYNEQFF
v_gene: TRBV7-9; d_gene: TRBD1; j_gene: TRBJ2-7; abundance: few; CDR3nt: TGTGCCAGCAGCCGGGACAGGGGATTGCAGTACTTC; CDR3aa: CASSRDRGLQYF
v_gene: TRBV7-9; d_gene: -; j_gene: TRBJ1-1; abundance: -; CDR3nt: TGTGCCAGCAGTTATAGCAGGGACACTGAAGCTTTCTTT; CDR3aa: CASSYSRDTEAFF
v_gene: TRBV3-1/TRBV3-2; d_gene: TRBD2; j_gene: TRBJ2-1; abundance: few; CDR3nt: TGTGCCAGCAGCCCCCGGGGACTAGCGAATGAGCAGTTCTTC; CDR3aa: CASSPRGLANEQFF
v_gene: TRBV2; d_gene: -; j_gene: TRBJ2-2; abundance: -; CDR3nt: TGTGCCAGCAGTGCGGGGGTTGGGGGGGAGCTGTTTTTT; CDR3aa: CASSAGVGGELFF
v_gene: TRBV7-2; d_gene: TRBD1; j_gene: TRBJ1-2; abundance: -; CDR3nt: TGTGCCAGCAGCTTGACAGGGTTAGCTAACTATGGCTACACCTTC; CDR3aa: CASSLTGLANYGYTF
v_gene: TRBV19; d_gene: TRBD2; j_gene: TRBJ2-4; abundance: -; CDR3nt: TGTGCCAGTCAAGCTGGGACTAGCGGGAGAGGCGGCATTCAGTACTTC; CDR3aa: CASQAGTSGRGGIQYF
v_gene: TRBV30; d_gene: -; j_gene: TRBJ2-7; abundance: once; CDR3nt: TGTGCCTGGAGTATAGGGAGCTCCTACGAGCAGTACTTC; CDR3aa: CAWSIGSSYEQYF
v_gene: TRBV5-1; d_gene: TRBD1; j_gene: TRBJ1-3; abundance: -; CDR3nt: TGCGCCAGCAGCTTGGAGGGGGCCTCTGGAAACACCATATATTTT; CDR3aa: CASSLEGASGNTIYF
v_gene: TRBV15; d_gene: -; j_gene: TRBJ1-2; abundance: -; CDR3nt: TGTGCCACCAGCAGGCCCAGCCTAGCTAACTATGGCTACACCTTC; CDR3aa: CATSRPSLANYGYTF
v_gene: TRBV5-1; d_gene: -; j_gene: TRBJ1-2; abundance: -; CDR3nt: TGCGCCAGCAGTGGCGGACAGACTAACTATGGCTACACCTTC; CDR3aa: CASSGGQTNYGYTF
v_gene: TRBV2; d_gene: -; j_gene: TRBJ1-2; abundance: -; CDR3nt: TGTGCCAGCAGTGAAGTTGCCTCGGCAGGGTGGGGCTACACCTTC; CDR3aa: CASSEVASAGWGYTF
v_gene: TRBV30; d_gene: TRBD1; j_gene: TRBJ2-7; abundance: -; CDR3nt: TGTGCCTGGAGTGCCGGGACAGGGGGTTTCTACGAGCAGTACTTC; CDR3aa: CAWSAGTGGFYEQYF
v_gene: TRBV5-4; d_gene: -; j_gene: TRBJ1-2; abundance: few; CDR3nt: TGTGCCAGCAGCCTGGACAGCAAGCCCAATGGCTACACCTTC; CDR3aa: CASSLDSKPNGYTF
v_gene: TRBV11-2; d_gene: TRBD1; j_gene: TRBJ2-7; abundance: few; CDR3nt: TGTGCCAGCAGCAGGCAGGGGGTGAGCTACGAGCAGTACTTC; CDR3aa: CASSRQGVSYEQYF
v_gene: TRBV6-5; d_gene: -; j_gene: TRBJ2-1; abundance: -; CDR3nt: TGTGCCAGCAGTTTGGGGCGGGGGACAAACAATGAGCAGTTCTTC; CDR3aa: CASSLGRGTNNEQFF